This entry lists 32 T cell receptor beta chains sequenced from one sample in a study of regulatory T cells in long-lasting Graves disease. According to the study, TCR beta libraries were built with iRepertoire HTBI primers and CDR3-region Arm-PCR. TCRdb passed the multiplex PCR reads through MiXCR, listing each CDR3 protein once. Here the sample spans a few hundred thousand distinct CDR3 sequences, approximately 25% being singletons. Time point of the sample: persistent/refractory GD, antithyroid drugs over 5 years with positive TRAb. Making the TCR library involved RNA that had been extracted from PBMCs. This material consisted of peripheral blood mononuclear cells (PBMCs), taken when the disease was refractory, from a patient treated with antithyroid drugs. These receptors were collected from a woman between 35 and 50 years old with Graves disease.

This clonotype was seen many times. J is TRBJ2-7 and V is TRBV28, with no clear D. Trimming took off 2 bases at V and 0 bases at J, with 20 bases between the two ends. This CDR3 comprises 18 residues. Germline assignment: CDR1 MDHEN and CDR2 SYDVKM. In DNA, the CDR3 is TGTGCCAGCAGTTTAAATAGGGCGGAACAGTTCCTCTCCTACGAGCAGTACTTC. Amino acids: CASSLNRAEQFLSYEQYF.

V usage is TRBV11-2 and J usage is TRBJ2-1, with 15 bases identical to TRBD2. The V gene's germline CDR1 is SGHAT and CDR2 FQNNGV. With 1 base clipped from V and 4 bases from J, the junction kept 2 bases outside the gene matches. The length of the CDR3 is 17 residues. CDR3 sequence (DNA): TGTGCCAGCAGCTTAGGGACTAGCGGGAGGGGGTACAATGAGCAGTTCTTC. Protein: CASSLGTSGRGYNEQFF.

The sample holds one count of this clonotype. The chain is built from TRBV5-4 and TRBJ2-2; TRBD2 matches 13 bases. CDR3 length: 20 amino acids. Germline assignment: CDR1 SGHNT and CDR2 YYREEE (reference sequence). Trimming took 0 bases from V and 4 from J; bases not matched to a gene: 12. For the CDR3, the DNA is TGTGCCAGCAGCTTGGCTCACGGCCCGACTAGCGGGAGGATCACCGGGGAGCTGTTTTTT. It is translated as CASSLAHGPTSGRITGELFF.

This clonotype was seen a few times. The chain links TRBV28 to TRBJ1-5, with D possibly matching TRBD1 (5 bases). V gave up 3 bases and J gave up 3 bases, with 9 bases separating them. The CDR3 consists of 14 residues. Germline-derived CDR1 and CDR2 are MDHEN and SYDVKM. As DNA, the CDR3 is TGTGCCAGCAGTTTTTTGGGGGTCAATCAGCCCCAGCATTTT. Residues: CASSFLGVNQPQHF.

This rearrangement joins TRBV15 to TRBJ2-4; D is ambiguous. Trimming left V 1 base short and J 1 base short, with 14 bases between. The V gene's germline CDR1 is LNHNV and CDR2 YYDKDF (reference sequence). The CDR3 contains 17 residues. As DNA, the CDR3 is TGTGCCACCAGCAGAGTGGGCCTGCCCATGGCCAAAAACATTCAGTACTTC. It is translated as CATSRVGLPMAKNIQYF. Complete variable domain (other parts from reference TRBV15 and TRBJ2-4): DAMVIQNPRYQVTQFGKPVTLSCSQTLNHNVMYWYQQKSSQAPKLLFHYYDKDFNNEADTPDNFQSRRPNTSFCFLDIRSPGLGDTAMYLCATSRVGLPMAKNIQYFGAGTRLSVL.

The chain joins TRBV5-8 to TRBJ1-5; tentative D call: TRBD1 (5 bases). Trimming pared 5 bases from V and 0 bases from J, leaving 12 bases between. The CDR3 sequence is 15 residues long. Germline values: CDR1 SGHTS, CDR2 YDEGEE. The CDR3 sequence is CASRGLGYSNQPQHF. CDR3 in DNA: TGTGCCAGCAGGGGGCTAGGGTATAGCAATCAGCCCCAGCATTTT.

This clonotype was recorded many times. The CDR3 is CASRGNRNQPQHF. The CDR3 nucleotides are TGTGCCAGCAGGGGTAACCGAAATCAGCCCCAGCATTTT. This chain uses TRBV2 with TRBJ1-5; D not certain. Per germline, CDR1 SNHLY and CDR2 FYNNEI. Trimming removed 6 bases at V and 4 bases at J, with 10 bases between. This CDR3 spans 13 amino acids.

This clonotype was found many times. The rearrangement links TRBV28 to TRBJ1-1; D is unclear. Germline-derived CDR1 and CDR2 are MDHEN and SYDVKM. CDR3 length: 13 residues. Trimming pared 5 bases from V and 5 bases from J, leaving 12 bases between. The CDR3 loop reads CASSPPVGTEAFF. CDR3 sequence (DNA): TGTGCCAGCAGTCCACCGGTAGGAACTGAAGCTTTCTTT. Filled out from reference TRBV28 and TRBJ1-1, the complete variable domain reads DVKVTQSSRYLVKRTGEKVFLECVQDMDHENMFWYRQDPGLGLRLIYFSYDVKMKEKGDIPEGYSVSREKKERFSLILESASTNQTSMYLCASSPPVGTEAFFGQGTRLTVV.

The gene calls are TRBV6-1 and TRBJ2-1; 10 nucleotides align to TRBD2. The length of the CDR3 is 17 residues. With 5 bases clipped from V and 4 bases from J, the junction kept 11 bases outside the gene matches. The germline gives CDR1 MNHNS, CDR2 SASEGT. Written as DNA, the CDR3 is TGTGCCAGCAGTCCTCTCCTAGCGGGAGTGGGGTACAATGAGCAGTTCTTC. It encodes CASSPLLAGVGYNEQFF.

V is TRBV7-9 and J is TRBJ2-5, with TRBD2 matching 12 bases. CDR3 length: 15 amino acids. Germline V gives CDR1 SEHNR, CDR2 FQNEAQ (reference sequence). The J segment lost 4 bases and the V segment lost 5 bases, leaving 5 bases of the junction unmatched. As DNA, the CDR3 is TGTGCCAGCAGCAATGGACTAGCGGGGCCAGAGACCCAGTACTTC. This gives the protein CASSNGLAGPETQYF.

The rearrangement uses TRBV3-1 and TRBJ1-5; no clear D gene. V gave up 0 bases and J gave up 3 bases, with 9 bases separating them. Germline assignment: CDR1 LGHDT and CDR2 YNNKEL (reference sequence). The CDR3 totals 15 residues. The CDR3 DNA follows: TGTGCCAGCAGCCAAGATCTGAGGGTCAATCAGCCCCAGCATTTT. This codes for CASSQDLRVNQPQHF.

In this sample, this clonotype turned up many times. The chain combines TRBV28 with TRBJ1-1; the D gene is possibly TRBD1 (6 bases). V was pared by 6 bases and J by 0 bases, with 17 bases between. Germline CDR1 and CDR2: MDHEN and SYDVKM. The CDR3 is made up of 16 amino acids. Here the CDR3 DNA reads TGTGCCAGCAGCCAAACAGGGTTCCACATGAACACTGAAGCTTTCTTT. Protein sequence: CASSQTGFHMNTEAFF.

The CDR3 spells CSASLTASTDTQYF. CDR3 nucleotide sequence: TGCAGTGCTAGTTTGACAGCAAGCACAGATACGCAGTATTTT. The chain is built from TRBV20-1 and TRBJ2-3; weak D call: TRBD1 (5 bases). V dropped 3 bases and J dropped 0 bases, with 10 bases sitting between them. Germline-derived CDR1 and CDR2 are DFQATT and SNEGSKA (reference sequence). The CDR3 extends over 14 amino acids.

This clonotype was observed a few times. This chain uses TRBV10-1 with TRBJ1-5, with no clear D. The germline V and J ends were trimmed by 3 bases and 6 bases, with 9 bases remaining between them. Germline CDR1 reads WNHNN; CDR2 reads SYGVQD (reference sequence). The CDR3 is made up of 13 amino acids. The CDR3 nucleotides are TGCGCCAGCAGTGATGGGGTCGGTCAGCCCCAGCATTTT. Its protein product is CASSDGVGQPQHF.

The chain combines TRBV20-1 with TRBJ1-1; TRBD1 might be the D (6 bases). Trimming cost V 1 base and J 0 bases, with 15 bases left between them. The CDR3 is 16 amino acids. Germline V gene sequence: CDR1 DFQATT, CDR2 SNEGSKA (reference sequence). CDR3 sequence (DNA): TGCAGTGCTAGAGCCGACAGGTCGCGAATGAACACTGAAGCTTTCTTT. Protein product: CSARADRSRMNTEAFF.

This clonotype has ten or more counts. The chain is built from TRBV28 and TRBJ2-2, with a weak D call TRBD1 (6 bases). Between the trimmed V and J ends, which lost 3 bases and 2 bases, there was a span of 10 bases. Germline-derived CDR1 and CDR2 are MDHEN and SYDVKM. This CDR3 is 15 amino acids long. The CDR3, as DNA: TGTGCCAGCAGTTTCCGACAGGTTAACACCGGGGAGCTGTTTTTT. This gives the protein CASSFRQVNTGELFF.

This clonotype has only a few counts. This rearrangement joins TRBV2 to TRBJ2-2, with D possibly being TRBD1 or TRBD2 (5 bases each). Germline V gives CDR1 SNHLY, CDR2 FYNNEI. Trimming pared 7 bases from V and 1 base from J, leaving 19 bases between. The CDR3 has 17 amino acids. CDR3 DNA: TGTGCCAGCACCGCCCGAGGGGCGGTTCGGAACACCGGGGAGCTGTTTTTT. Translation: CASTARGAVRNTGELFF.

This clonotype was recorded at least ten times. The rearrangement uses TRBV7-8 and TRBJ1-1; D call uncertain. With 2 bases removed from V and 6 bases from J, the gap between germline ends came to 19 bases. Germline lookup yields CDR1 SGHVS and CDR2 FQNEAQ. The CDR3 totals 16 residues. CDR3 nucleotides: TGTGCCAGCAGCTTAATGCGTATGCCCACCGGGGCTGAAGCTTTCTTT. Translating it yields CASSLMRMPTGAEAFF. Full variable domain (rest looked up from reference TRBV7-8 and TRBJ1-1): GAGVSQSPRYKVAKRGQDVALRCDPISGHVSLFWYQQALGQGPEFLTYFQNEAQLDKSGLPSDRFFAERPEGSVSTLKIQRTQQEDSAVYLCASSLMRMPTGAEAFFGQGTRLTVV.

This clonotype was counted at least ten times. CDR3 DNA: TGTGCCAGCAGTTTGGGGACGTTTGGCGGGAGGGTGTACGAGCAGTACTTC. It yields the protein CASSLGTFGGRVYEQYF. This sequence joins TRBV28 and TRBJ2-7; 9 bases agree with TRBD2. Germline CDR1 and CDR2: MDHEN and SYDVKM. The V gene end was trimmed by 3 bases and the J gene end by 4 bases; junction bases not matched to a gene: 13. This CDR3 region has 17 residues.

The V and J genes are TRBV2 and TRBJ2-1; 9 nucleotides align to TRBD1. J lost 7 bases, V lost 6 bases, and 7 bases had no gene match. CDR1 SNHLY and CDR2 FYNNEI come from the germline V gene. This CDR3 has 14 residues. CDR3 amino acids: CASRRTGTGNEQFF. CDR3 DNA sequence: TGTGCCAGCAGAAGAACCGGGACAGGGAATGAGCAGTTCTTC.

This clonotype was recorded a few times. Here the CDR3 reads CASNVLSGRAADTQYF. The CDR3 region has the DNA TGTGCCAGCAACGTACTTAGCGGGAGGGCGGCAGATACGCAGTATTTT. The chain carries TRBV6-1 and TRBJ2-3, with 11 bases aligning to TRBD2. J lost 4 bases, V lost 7 bases, and 10 bases had no gene match. The CDR3 runs to 16 residues. Germline V gene lookup returns CDR1 MNHNS and CDR2 SASEGT.

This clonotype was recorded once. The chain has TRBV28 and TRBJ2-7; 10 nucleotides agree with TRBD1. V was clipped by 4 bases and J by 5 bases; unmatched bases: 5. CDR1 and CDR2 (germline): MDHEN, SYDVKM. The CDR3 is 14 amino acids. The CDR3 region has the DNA TGTGCCAGCAGTTATAGTGGGACAGGGGACGAGCAGTACTTC. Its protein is CASSYSGTGDEQYF. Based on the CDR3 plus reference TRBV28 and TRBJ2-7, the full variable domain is DVKVTQSSRYLVKRTGEKVFLECVQDMDHENMFWYRQDPGLGLRLIYFSYDVKMKEKGDIPEGYSVSREKKERFSLILESASTNQTSMYLCASSYSGTGDEQYFGPGTRLTVT.

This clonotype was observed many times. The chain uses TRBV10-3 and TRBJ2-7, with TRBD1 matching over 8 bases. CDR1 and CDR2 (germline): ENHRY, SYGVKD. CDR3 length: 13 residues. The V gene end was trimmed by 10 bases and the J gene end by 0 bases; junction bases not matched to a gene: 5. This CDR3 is CATRTGSSYEQYF. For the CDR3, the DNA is TGTGCCACGCGGACAGGGAGCTCCTACGAGCAGTACTTC.

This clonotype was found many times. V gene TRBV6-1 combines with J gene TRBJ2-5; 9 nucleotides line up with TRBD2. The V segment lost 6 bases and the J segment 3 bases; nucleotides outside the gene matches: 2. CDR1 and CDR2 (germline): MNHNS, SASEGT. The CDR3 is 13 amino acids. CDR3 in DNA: TGTGCCAGCAGGCGGGGGGGAAAAGAGACCCAGTACTTC. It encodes CASRRGGKETQYF.

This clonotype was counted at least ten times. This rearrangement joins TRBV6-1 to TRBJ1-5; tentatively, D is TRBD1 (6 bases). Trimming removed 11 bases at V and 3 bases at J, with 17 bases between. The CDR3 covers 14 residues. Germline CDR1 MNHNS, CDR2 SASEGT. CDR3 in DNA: TGTGCCGCTAATCAGGGACACCTCAATCAGCCCCAGCATTTT. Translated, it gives CAANQGHLNQPQHF.

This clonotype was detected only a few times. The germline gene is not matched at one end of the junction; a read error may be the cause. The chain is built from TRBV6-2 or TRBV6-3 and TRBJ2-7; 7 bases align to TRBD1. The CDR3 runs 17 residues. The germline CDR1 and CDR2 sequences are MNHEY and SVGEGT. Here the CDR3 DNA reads TGTGCCGGCAGTTACTACCATACACAGGGGATCGAATACGAGCAGTACTTC. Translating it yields CAGSYYHTQGIEYEQYF.

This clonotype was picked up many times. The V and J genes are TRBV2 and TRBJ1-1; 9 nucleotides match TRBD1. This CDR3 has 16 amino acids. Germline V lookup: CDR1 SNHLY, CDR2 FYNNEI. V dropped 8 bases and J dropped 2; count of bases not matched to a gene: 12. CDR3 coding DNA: TGTGCCAGCCAAACTGCCAGGGGACAGGGTAACACTGAAGCTTTCTTT. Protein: CASQTARGQGNTEAFF.

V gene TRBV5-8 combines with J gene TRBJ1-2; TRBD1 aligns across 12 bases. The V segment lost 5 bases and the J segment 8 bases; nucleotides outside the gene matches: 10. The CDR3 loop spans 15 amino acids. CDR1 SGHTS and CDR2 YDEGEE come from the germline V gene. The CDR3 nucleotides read TGTGCCAGCAGTACCACCGGGACAGGGGGCGGAGGCTACACCTTC. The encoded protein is CASSTTGTGGGGYTF.

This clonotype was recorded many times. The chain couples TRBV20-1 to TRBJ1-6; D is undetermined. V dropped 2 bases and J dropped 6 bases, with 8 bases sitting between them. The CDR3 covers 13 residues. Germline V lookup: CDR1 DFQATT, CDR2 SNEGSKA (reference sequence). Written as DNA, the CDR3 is TGCAGTGCTAGAAGTAATTTTAATTCACCCCTCCACTTT. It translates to CSARSNFNSPLHF.

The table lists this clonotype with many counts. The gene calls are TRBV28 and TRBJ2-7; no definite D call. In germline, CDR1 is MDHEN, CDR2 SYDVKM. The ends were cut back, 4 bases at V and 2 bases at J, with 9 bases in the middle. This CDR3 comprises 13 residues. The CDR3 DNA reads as TGTGCCAGCAGTTACACATCCCCCTACGAGCAGTACTTC. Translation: CASSYTSPYEQYF. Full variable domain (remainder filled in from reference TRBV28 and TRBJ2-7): DVKVTQSSRYLVKRTGEKVFLECVQDMDHENMFWYRQDPGLGLRLIYFSYDVKMKEKGDIPEGYSVSREKKERFSLILESASTNQTSMYLCASSYTSPYEQYFGPGTRLTVT.

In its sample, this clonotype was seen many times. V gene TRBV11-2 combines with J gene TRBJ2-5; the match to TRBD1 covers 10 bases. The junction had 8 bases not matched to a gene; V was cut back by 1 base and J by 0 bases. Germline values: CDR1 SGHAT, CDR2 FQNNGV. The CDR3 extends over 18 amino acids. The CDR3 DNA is TGTGCCAGCAGCTTAGTAGGGACAGGGGTCCTTCACCAAGAGACCCAGTACTTC. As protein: CASSLVGTGVLHQETQYF.

The CDR3 loop reads CASSARLAVTDTQYF. The CDR3 nucleotides are TGTGCCAGCAGCGCCAGACTAGCGGTCACAGATACGCAGTATTTT. The chain couples TRBV28 to TRBJ2-3; 9 bases match TRBD2. There are 15 residues in the CDR3. Germline loops: CDR1 MDHEN, CDR2 SYDVKM. Trimming removed 6 bases from V and 2 bases from J; junction bases left unmatched: 6.